These 21 T cell receptor beta chains share one sample of origin, sequenced in a study of T cell responses to AZD1222 COVID-19 vaccine. The data were produced by immunoSEQ multiplex PCR, yet TCRdb's version contains in-frame clones alone and is incomplete. Among some 91,000 clones listed, around nine tenths were seen once. The sequenced sample was peripheral blood, obtained on day 0 of AZD1222 vaccination. These receptor sequences come from an adult in good health.

This sequence joins TRBV5-1 and TRBJ2-5, with D maybe TRBD2 (5 bases). Germline values: CDR1 SGHRS, CDR2 YFSETQ. This CDR3 spans 19 amino acids. The germline V and J ends were trimmed by 0 bases and 2 bases, with 23 bases remaining between them. This chain's CDR3 is CASSLVASSLGSSQETQYF. The CDR3 DNA follows: TGCGCCAGCAGCTTGGTGGCTTCTAGCCTAGGGTCTTCACAAGAGACCCAGTACTTC. Variable domain in full (rest from reference TRBV5-1 and TRBJ2-5): KAGVTQTPRYLIKTRGQQVTLSCSPISGHRSVSWYQQTPGQGLQFLFEYFSETQRNKGNFPGRFSGRQFSNSRSEMNVSTLELGDSALYLCASSLVASSLGSSQETQYFGPGTRLLVL.

This clone appeared a single time. The chain uses TRBV30 and TRBJ2-7; 7 bases map to TRBD1. V lost 1 base to trimming and J lost 0 bases; unmatched junction nucleotides: 6. The germline V gene encodes CDR1 GTSNPN and CDR2 SVGIG (reference sequence). The CDR3 is 15 amino acids. CDR3 sequence (DNA): TGTGCCTGGAGTGCACAACAGGGGAGCTCCTACGAGCAGTACTTC. This gives the protein CAWSAQQGSSYEQYF.

The rearrangement joins TRBV28 to TRBJ2-7; tentatively, D is TRBD1 or TRBD2 (5 bases each). Germline V gene lookup returns CDR1 MDHEN and CDR2 SYDVKM. V was clipped by 11 bases and J by 5 bases, with 19 bases between them. The CDR3 contains 13 residues. The CDR3 DNA reads TGTGCCCCCCACACGTCGAGGGGTAACGAGCAGTACTTC. It encodes CAPHTSRGNEQYF.

V and J are TRBV19 and TRBJ1-5, with a possible D match to TRBD1 (6 bases). V lost 6 bases, J lost 4 bases, and 10 bases lay in between. Germline CDR1 is LNHDA and CDR2 is SQIVND (reference sequence). The CDR3 consists of 13 residues. The CDR3 reads CASRQQGNQPQHF. DNA for the CDR3: TGTGCCAGTAGACAACAGGGAAATCAGCCCCAGCATTTT.

The chain has TRBV5-1 and TRBJ2-3; TRBD2 agrees at 13 bases. Unmatched junction bases numbered 4, after V lost 0 bases and J lost 6 bases. Germline-derived CDR1 and CDR2 are SGHRS and YFSETQ. There are 16 residues in the CDR3. CDR3 residues: CASSLGTSGGFDTQYF. DNA of the CDR3: TGCGCCAGCAGCTTGGGGACTAGCGGGGGTTTTGATACGCAGTATTTT.

This chain connects TRBV10-3 to TRBJ2-1; TRBD2 matches 14 bases. Germline V gene lookup returns CDR1 ENHRY and CDR2 SYGVKD. After removal of 4 bases from V and 12 bases from J, the junction contained 8 bases not matched to a gene. The CDR3 length is 15 residues. In DNA, the CDR3 is TGTGCCATCAGTGGGACCGGGACTAGCGGGAGTGTGCAGTTCTTC. Its translation is CAISGTGTSGSVQFF.

The rearrangement uses TRBV19 and TRBJ1-2; 9 bases map to TRBD1. This CDR3 is built from 15 residues. The J segment lost 8 bases and the V segment lost 6 bases, leaving 13 bases of the junction unmatched. Germline V gives CDR1 LNHDA, CDR2 SQIVND (reference sequence). The CDR3 DNA sequence: TGTGCCAGTAGCAACTTGGACAGGGGACTGGAAGGCTACACCTTC. Its protein is CASSNLDRGLEGYTF.

This CDR3 is CASSLGDLRQSYEQYF. The CDR3 region has the DNA TGTGCCAGCAGCTTAGGGGACTTGCGGCAGTCCTACGAGCAGTACTTC. The chain joins TRBV11-1 to TRBJ2-7; D might be TRBD2 (6 bases). The CDR3 runs to 16 residues. Trimming left V 1 base short and J 1 base short, with 14 bases between. CDR1 SGHAT and CDR2 FQDESV come from the germline V gene (reference sequence).

The V and J genes are TRBV3-1 (or the pseudogene TRBV3-2) and TRBJ2-1; 12 bases are a match to TRBD2. Trimming removed 0 bases from V and 6 bases from J; junction bases left unmatched: 9. The germline V gene encodes CDR1 LGHDT and CDR2 YNNKEL (reference sequence). The CDR3 has 18 amino acids. The CDR3 spells CASSQDPALAGGTNEQFF. In DNA, the CDR3 is TGTGCCAGCAGCCAAGACCCAGCTCTAGCGGGGGGGACCAATGAGCAGTTCTTC.

About this clone: Other DNA sequences from this sample encode an identical CDR3 as well. The chain carries TRBV18 and TRBJ1-1; 7 bases align to TRBD1. The CDR3 is 14 amino acids. Germline assignment: CDR1 KGHSH and CDR2 LQKENI. V dropped 3 bases and J dropped 1; count of bases not matched to a gene: 2. The CDR3 protein is CASSPRQGNTEAFF. CDR3 in DNA: TGTGCCAGCTCACCGAGACAGGGGAACACTGAAGCTTTCTTT.

The chain uses TRBV30 and TRBJ1-5; D is unclear. V was trimmed by 3 bases and J by 4 bases, leaving 13 bases between them. Germline CDR1 GTSNPN, CDR2 SVGIG (reference sequence). The CDR3 is 14 residues long. CDR3 bases: TGTGCCTGGAGCCCGGTCGCGGGGAATCAGCCCCAGCATTTT. It yields the protein CAWSPVAGNQPQHF.

V is TRBV2 and J is TRBJ2-3; 11 bases agree with TRBD2. The CDR3 extends over 15 amino acids. Germline-derived CDR1 and CDR2 are SNHLY and FYNNEI. V lost 7 bases and J lost 5; bases outside the gene matches: 8. The CDR3 sequence is CASKSVAGGIDTQYF. As DNA, the CDR3 is TGTGCCAGCAAATCCGTAGCGGGGGGGATAGATACGCAGTATTTT.

In nucleotides, the CDR3 is TGTGCCAGTAGTAGGGGGACAGGAATCCGGAACACCATATATTTT. It specifies CASSRGTGIRNTIYF. This chain connects TRBV19 to TRBJ1-3, with 8 bases lining up with TRBD1. Germline assignment: CDR1 LNHDA and CDR2 SQIVND (reference sequence). The CDR3 runs 15 residues. J lost 7 bases, V lost 4 bases, and 9 bases had no gene match.

The gene calls are TRBV12-3 or TRBV12-4 and TRBJ2-1; TRBD1 aligns across 8 bases. V was pared by 6 bases and J by 4 bases, with 2 bases of the junction left unmatched. CDR3 length: 13 amino acids. The CDR3 bases are TGTGCCAGCAGGAGACAGGGGTACAATGAGCAGTTCTTC. It encodes CASRRQGYNEQFF.

This chain joins TRBV12-5 and TRBJ2-5; D is undetermined. V was pared by 4 bases and J by 2 bases, with 8 bases between. The CDR3 length is 13 residues. Germline V lookup: CDR1 LGHNT, CDR2 FRNRAP. CDR3 region: CASGSTQQETQYF. CDR3 nucleotides: TGTGCTAGTGGTTCGACACAACAAGAGACCCAGTACTTC.

CDR3 amino acids: CASSETHGANTEAFF. CDR3 bases: TGTGCCAGCAGCGAAACGCACGGGGCTAACACTGAAGCTTTCTTT. The chain has TRBV7-2 and TRBJ1-1; TRBD1 is a possible D gene (5 bases). V shed 5 bases and J shed 2 bases, with 15 bases lying between them. CDR1 is SGHTA and CDR2 is FQGNSA in the germline V gene. This CDR3 spans 15 amino acids.

The V call is TRBV7-3, the J call TRBJ1-2; possible D gene TRBD1, 6 bases. This CDR3 has 14 residues. Germline V gene data show CDR1 as SGHTA and CDR2 as FQGTGA. V shed 4 bases and J shed 7 bases, with 16 bases lying between them. The CDR3 coding sequence is TGTGCCAGCAGCTCAAACTTACAGGGCGGTGGCTACACCTTC. It specifies CASSSNLQGGGYTF.

The chain joins TRBV24-1 to TRBJ1-1; 7 bases match TRBD1. Per the germline V gene, CDR1 is KGHDR and CDR2 is SFDVKD. This CDR3 comprises 14 residues. V lost 3 bases to trimming and J lost 4 bases; unmatched junction nucleotides: 4. CDR3: CATSDRRDSTEAFF. CDR3 coding DNA: TGTGCCACCAGTGATCGTCGGGACAGCACTGAAGCTTTCTTT.

The rearrangement links TRBV30 to TRBJ1-1, with D hard to call. CDR1 GTSNPN and CDR2 SVGIG come from the germline V gene (reference sequence). The CDR3 has 14 residues. Trimming shortened V by 0 bases and J by 1 base, and 9 bases separated the two germline ends. The CDR3: CAWSVGRPNTEAFF. The CDR3 DNA reads TGTGCCTGGAGTGTAGGGAGGCCGAACACTGAAGCTTTCTTT.

This clone was observed once. The chain joins TRBV5-1 to TRBJ1-1, with a tentative D call TRBD1 (6 bases). Trimming left V 4 bases short and J 2 bases short, with 15 bases between. This CDR3 region has 15 residues. Per germline, CDR1 SGHRS and CDR2 YFSETQ. DNA of the CDR3: TGCGCCAGCAGCCCAAAGACAGGTATCAACACTGAAGCTTTCTTT. This encodes CASSPKTGINTEAFF.

This chain joins TRBV7-3 and TRBJ2-1; D may be TRBD2 (7 bases). This CDR3 contains 15 residues. Germline values: CDR1 SGHTA, CDR2 FQGTGA. Trimming took off 5 bases at V and 0 bases at J, with 11 bases between the two ends. CDR3 bases: TGTGCCAGCAGCCCGGGGGGCAGCTCCTACAATGAGCAGTTCTTC. Protein: CASSPGGSSYNEQFF.